This T cell receptor (beta chain) was profiled in a study of spatial heterogeneity in lung cancer. A single record per CDR3 protein comes from TCRdb applying MiXCR to the 5' RACE reads. This table holds approximately 66,000 distinct CDR3 sequences, roughly 6.6% found once. CDR3 length: 15 residues. The ends were cut back, 6 bases at V and 8 bases at J, with 22 bases in the middle. Germline CDR1 is MNHNY and CDR2 is SVGAGI (reference sequence). Comment on this clonotype: Antigen specificity is unknown.

The time point was: sample taken at primary tumor resection. The study, taken as a whole, reports: Among blood samples, ubiquitous expanded tumor TCRs appeared more at resection than at follow-up.

J is TRBJ1-1 and V is TRBV6-6, with a weak D call TRBD1 (6 bases). Sequencing was performed on PBMCs, taken at surgery. This sequence originates from a female donor with early-stage non-small cell lung cancer. CDR3: CASSSQGPRRPEAFF. Here the CDR3 DNA reads TGTGCCAGCAGCTCACAGGGACCCCGCAGGCCCGAAGCTTTCTTT.